The 4 T cell receptor beta chains reported below all come from one sample, sequenced in a study of cytomegalovirus exposure and HLA in healthy donors. Sequencing was performed with immunoSEQ multiplex PCR; in TCRdb, only in-frame clones are kept and a portion is missing. The sample lists around 150,000 clones; almost 85% were seen once. Sequencing was performed on PBMCs. All receptors derive from a man aged 25 to 45 in good health and CMV-seropositive.

The V gene is TRBV19, the J gene TRBJ2-1; D possibly corresponds to TRBD1 (5 bases). Germline V lookup: CDR1 LNHDA, CDR2 SQIVND (reference sequence). The length of the CDR3 is 14 residues. V lost 6 bases to trimming and J lost 5 bases, with 14 bases between them. The CDR3 nucleotides are TGTGCCAGTAGCGGACATTACTTCCACAATGAGCAGTTCTTC. It specifies CASSGHYFHNEQFF.

The CDR3 region is CASSESAGEAEAFF. The DNA of the CDR3 is TGCGCCAGCAGTGAGTCGGCAGGGGAAGCTGAAGCTTTCTTT. This rearrangement joins TRBV10-1 to TRBJ1-1; weak D call: TRBD1 (6 bases). This CDR3 spans 14 amino acids. The V gene lost 0 bases and the J gene lost 6 bases, with 11 bases spanning the gap. Per the germline V gene, CDR1 is WNHNN and CDR2 is SYGVQD (reference sequence).

The rearrangement links TRBV19 to TRBJ2-7; tentatively, D is TRBD1 (5 bases). V was pared by 6 bases and J by 0 bases, with 15 bases between. The germline V gene encodes CDR1 LNHDA and CDR2 SQIVND (reference sequence). The CDR3 has 15 residues. As DNA, the CDR3 is TGTGCCAGTAGCCAGACAGCTGCGAACTCCTACGAGCAGTACTTC. Its protein product is CASSQTAANSYEQYF.

The chain uses TRBV5-1 and TRBJ1-2, with unresolved D. The CDR3 totals 13 residues. Trimming cost V 1 base and J 5 bases, with 9 bases left between them. The germline gives CDR1 SGHRS, CDR2 YFSETQ. The CDR3 sequence is CASSLRGDYGYTF. CDR3 nucleotide sequence: TGCGCCAGCAGCTTGAGAGGAGATTATGGCTACACCTTC.